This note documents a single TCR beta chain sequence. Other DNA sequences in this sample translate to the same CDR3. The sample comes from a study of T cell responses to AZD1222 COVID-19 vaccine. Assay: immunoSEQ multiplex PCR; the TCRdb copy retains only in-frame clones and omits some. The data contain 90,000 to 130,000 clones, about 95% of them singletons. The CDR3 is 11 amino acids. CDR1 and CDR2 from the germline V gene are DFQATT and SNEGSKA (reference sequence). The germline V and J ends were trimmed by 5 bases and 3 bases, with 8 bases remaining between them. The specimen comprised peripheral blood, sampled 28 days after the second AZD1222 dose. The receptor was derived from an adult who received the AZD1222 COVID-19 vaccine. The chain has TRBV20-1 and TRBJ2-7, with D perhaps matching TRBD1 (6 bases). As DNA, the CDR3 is TGCAGTGCTCGACAGGACTACGAGCAGTACTTC. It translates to CSARQDYEQYF.